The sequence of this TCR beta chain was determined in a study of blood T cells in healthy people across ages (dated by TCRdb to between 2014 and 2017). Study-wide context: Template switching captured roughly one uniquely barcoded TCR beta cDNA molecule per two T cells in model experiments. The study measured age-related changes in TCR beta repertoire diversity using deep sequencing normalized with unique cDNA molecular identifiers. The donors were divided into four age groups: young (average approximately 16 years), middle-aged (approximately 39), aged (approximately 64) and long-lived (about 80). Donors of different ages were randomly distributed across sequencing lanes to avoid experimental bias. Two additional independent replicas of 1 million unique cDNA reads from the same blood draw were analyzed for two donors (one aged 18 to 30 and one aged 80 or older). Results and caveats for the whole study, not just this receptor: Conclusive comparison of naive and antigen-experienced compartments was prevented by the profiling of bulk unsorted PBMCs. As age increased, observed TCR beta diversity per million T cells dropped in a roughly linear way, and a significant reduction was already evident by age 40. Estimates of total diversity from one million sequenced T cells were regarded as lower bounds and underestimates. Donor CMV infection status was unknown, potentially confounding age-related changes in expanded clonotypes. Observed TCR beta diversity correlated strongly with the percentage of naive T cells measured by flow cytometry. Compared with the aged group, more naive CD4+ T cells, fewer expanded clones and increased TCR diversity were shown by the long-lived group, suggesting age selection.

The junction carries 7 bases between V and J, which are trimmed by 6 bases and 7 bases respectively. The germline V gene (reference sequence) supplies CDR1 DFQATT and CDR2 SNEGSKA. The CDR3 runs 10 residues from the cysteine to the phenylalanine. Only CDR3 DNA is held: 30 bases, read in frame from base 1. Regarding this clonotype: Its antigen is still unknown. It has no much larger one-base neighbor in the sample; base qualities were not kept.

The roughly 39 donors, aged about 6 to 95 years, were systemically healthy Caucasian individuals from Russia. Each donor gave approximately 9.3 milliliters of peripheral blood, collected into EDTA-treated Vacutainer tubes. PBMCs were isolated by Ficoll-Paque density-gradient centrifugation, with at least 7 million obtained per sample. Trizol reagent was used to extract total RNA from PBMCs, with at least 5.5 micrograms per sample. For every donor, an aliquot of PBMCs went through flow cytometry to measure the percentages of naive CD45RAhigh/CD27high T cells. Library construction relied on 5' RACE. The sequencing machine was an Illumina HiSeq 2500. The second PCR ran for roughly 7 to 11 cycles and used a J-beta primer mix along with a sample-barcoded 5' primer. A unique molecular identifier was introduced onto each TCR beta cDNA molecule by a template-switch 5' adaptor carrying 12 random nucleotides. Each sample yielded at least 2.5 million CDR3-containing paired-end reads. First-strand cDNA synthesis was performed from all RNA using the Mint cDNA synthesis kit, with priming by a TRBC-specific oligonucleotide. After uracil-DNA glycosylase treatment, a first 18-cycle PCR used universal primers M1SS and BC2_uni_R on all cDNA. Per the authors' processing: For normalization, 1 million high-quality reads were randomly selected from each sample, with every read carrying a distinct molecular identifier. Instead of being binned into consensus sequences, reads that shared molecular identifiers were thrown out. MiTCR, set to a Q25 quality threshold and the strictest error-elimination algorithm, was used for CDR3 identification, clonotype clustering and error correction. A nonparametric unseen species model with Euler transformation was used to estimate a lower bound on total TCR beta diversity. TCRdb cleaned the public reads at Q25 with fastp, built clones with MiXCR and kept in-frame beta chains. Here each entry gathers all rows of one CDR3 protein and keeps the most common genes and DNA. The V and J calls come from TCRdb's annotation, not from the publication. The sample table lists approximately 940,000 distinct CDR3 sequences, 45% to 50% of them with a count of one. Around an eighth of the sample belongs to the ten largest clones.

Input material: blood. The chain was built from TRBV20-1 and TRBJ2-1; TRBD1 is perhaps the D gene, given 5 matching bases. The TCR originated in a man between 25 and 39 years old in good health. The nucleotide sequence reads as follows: TGCAGTGCAAGACAGAATGAGCAGTTCTTC. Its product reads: CSARQNEQFF.